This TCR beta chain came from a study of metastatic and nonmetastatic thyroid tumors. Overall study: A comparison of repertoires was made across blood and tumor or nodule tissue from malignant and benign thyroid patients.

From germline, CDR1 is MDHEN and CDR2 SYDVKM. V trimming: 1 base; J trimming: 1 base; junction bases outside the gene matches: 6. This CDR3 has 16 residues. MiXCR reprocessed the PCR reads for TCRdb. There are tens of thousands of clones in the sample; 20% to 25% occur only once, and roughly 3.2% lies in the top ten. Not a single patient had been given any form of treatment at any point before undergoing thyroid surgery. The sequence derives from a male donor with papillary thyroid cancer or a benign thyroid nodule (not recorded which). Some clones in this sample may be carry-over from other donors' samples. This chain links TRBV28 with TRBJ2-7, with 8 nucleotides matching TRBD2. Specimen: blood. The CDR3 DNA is TGTGCCAGCAGTTTATTTGGCGGGGGGATTTCCTACGAGCAGTACTTC. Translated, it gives CASSLFGGGISYEQYF.